This T cell receptor (beta chain) was found in a study of T cells in Graves' hyperthyroidism and ophthalmopathy. Each diagnosis drew on symptoms, thyroxine, TRAb, thyroid ultrasound and orbital computed tomography findings. PBMCs were obtained from over 8.5 ml fresh peripheral blood. Germline V lookup: CDR1 SEHNR, CDR2 FQNEAQ (reference sequence). After removal of 4 bases from V and 13 bases from J, the junction contained 8 bases not matched to a gene. This CDR3 has 15 residues. Regions amplified from RNA transcripts were the TCR beta CDR3 regions. First-round RT-PCR with HTBI primers amplified the TCR CDR3 region. One entry per CDR3 protein, called by TCRdb with MiXCR from the multiplex PCR reads. The sample lists approximately 400,000 distinct CDR3 sequences; 15% to 19% were seen once.

Sequences were obtained from blood. This TCR was recovered from a woman between 18 and 29 years old with Graves' hyperthyroidism that later progressed to Graves' ophthalmopathy. This rearrangement joins TRBV7-9 to TRBJ2-1, with 15 bases fitting TRBD2. CDR3: CASSSTGLAGGPQFF. In nucleotides, the CDR3 is TGTGCCAGCAGCTCAACCGGACTAGCGGGAGGGCCACAGTTCTTC.